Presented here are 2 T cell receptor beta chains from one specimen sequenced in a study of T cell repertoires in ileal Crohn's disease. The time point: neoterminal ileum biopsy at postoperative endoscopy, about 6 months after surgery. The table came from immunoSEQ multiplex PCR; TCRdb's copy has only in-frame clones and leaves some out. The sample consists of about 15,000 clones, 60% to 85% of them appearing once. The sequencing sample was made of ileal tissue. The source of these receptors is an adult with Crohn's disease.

CDR3 loop: CASSSQTGGIQETQYF. For the CDR3, the DNA is TGTGCCAGCAGTTCACAGACAGGGGGGATCCAAGAGACCCAGTACTTC. This chain connects TRBV28 to TRBJ2-5, with 9 bases identical to TRBD1. V dropped 4 bases and J dropped 1; count of bases not matched to a gene: 7. Germline lookup yields CDR1 MDHEN and CDR2 SYDVKM. This CDR3 contains 16 residues. The whole variable domain, filled in from reference TRBV28 and TRBJ2-5, reads DVKVTQSSRYLVKRTGEKVFLECVQDMDHENMFWYRQDPGLGLRLIYFSYDVKMKEKGDIPEGYSVSREKKERFSLILESASTNQTSMYLCASSSQTGGIQETQYFGPGTRLLVL.

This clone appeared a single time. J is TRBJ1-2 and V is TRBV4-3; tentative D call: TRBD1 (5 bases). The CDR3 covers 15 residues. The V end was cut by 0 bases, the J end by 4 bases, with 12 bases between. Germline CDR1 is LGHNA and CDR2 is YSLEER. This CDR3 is CASSQDPGGSYGYTF. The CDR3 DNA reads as TGCGCCAGCAGCCAAGACCCGGGGGGGAGCTATGGCTACACCTTC.